This T cell receptor (beta chain) derives from a study of T cell repertoires in ileal Crohn's disease. Across the study: At surgery, 30% to 35% of patients smoked, with median disease duration 7.9 years. Study-level findings and limits: Every patient over 26.8% clonality showed endoscopic recurrence. Compared with CD4 T cells, sorted CD8 cells carried more expanded clones.

Details on this clone: Its specificity is unknown.

Around 0.45 micrograms of biopsy DNA per sample underwent TCRB immunosequencing. The data were produced by immunoSEQ multiplex PCR, yet TCRdb's version contains in-frame clones alone and is incomplete. This table holds 8,900 or so clones, around 84% found once. Trimming took off 2 bases at V and 1 base at J, with 12 bases between the two ends. Per the germline V gene, CDR1 is KGHSH and CDR2 is LQKENI. The CDR3 sequence is 15 residues long. The specimen was ileal tissue. The chain combines TRBV18 with TRBJ2-7, with D possibly matching TRBD1 (6 bases). The receptor was isolated from an adult with Crohn's disease. In nucleotides, the CDR3 is TGTGCCAGCTCACCAGACAGGCCGCCGTCCTACGAGCAGTACTTC. Translating it yields CASSPDRPPSYEQYF. The whole variable domain, filled in from reference TRBV18 and TRBJ2-7, reads NAGVMQNPRHLVRRRGQEARLRCSPMKGHSHVYWYRQLPEEGLKFMVYLQKENIIDESGMPKERFSAEFPKEGPSILRIQQVVRGDSAAYFCASSPDRPPSYEQYFGPGTRLTVT.